Presented here are 10 T cell receptor beta chains from one specimen sequenced in a study of cytomegalovirus exposure and HLA in healthy donors (TCRdb year 2017). Libraries came from the immunoSEQ multiplex PCR assay. TCRdb's version of the immuneACCESS table is confined to in-frame rearrangements and falls short of the full clone set. An unresolved V gene accounts for under half of the shortfall where checked; the remainder is of unknown origin. A total of fewer than 250,000 clones appear in this sample, roughly 91% of them only once. The ten largest clonotypes hold roughly 2% of the sample. Sequencing input: PBMCs. The receptor source for this set is a woman aged 18-35 years in good health and CMV-seropositive.

The rearrangement links TRBV5-4 to TRBJ2-3; perhaps TRBD2 as D (5 bases). Germline V gives CDR1 SGHNT, CDR2 YYREEE (reference sequence). Trimming stripped 5 bases from V and 0 bases from J, with 13 bases between. The CDR3 is 15 residues long. Here the CDR3 reads CASRQDFSSTDTQYF. DNA for the CDR3: TGTGCCAGCAGGCAGGACTTCTCTAGCACAGATACGCAGTATTTT.

This clone appeared a few times. The gene calls are TRBV27 and TRBJ1-5; possible D gene TRBD1, 5 bases. Germline CDR1 and CDR2: MNHEY and SMNVEV (reference sequence). V was trimmed by 6 bases and J by 9 bases, leaving 15 bases between them. There are 13 residues in the CDR3. CDR3 in amino acids: CASSPGLGAPQHF. The CDR3 nucleotides are TGTGCCAGCAGCCCAGGGCTTGGGGCGCCCCAGCATTTT.

The chain links TRBV9 to TRBJ2-6; D is undetermined. Trimming stripped 4 bases from V and 4 bases from J, with 18 bases between. The CDR3 is 17 residues long. The germline CDR1 and CDR2 sequences are SGDLS and YYNGEE. The CDR3 loop is CASSPRVPSRGANVLTF. In DNA, the CDR3 is TGTGCCAGCAGCCCACGTGTCCCATCTAGGGGGGCCAACGTCCTGACTTTC. Looking up the rest from reference TRBV9 and TRBJ2-6 gives the full variable domain: DSGVTQTPKHLITATGQRVTLRCSPRSGDLSVYWYQQSLDQGLQFLIQYYNGEERAKGNILERFSAQQFPDLHSELNLSSLELGDSALYFCASSPRVPSRGANVLTFGAGSRLTVL.

This chain links TRBV6-6 with TRBJ2-3, with D perhaps TRBD2 (7 bases). The CDR3 is 15 residues long. Germline V gene data show CDR1 as MNHNY and CDR2 as SVGAGI (reference sequence). V was trimmed by 4 bases and J by 5 bases, leaving 16 bases between them. The CDR3 region has the DNA TGTGCCAGCAGTTTGAGTGGGGGGGCGGGAGATACGCAGTATTTT. It encodes CASSLSGGAGDTQYF.

J is TRBJ2-7 and V is TRBV27; maybe TRBD1 (6 bases). Germline loops: CDR1 MNHEY, CDR2 SMNVEV (reference sequence). The CDR3 totals 15 residues. The V and J ends lost 4 bases and 2 bases respectively, with 15 bases between them. The CDR3 bases are TGTGCCAGCAGTTGGACAGCTGAGACTACCTACGAGCAGTACTTC. Translating it yields CASSWTAETTYEQYF.

The CDR3 bases are TGTGCCAGCAGCTTGGGAGGGCGAGGGACACAAGAGACCCAGTACTTC. Its protein product is CASSLGGRGTQETQYF. The gene calls are TRBV5-4 and TRBJ2-5, with a tentative D call TRBD1 (6 bases). CDR1 is SGHNT, CDR2 YYREEE, per germline (reference sequence). The ends were cut back, 0 bases at V and 2 bases at J, with 14 bases in the middle. This CDR3 comprises 16 residues.

This chain connects TRBV15 to TRBJ2-1, with 7 bases fitting TRBD1. V lost 1 base, J lost 3 bases, and 6 bases stayed unmatched. CDR3 length: 16 amino acids. Per germline, CDR1 LNHNV and CDR2 YYDKDF (reference sequence). This CDR3 reads CATSRGDRVIYNEQFF. In DNA form, the CDR3 reads TGTGCCACCAGCAGAGGTGACAGGGTAATCTACAATGAGCAGTTCTTC.

The genes are TRBV28 and TRBJ2-5, with 8 bases fitting TRBD2. The CDR3 is 16 residues long. J gave up 5 bases and V 5 bases, and 13 bases lay outside the gene matches. CDR1 is MDHEN, CDR2 SYDVKM, per germline. The CDR3 reads CASSRREAISRETQYF. The CDR3 nucleotides are TGTGCCAGCAGTAGGCGGGAGGCGATCAGCAGGGAGACCCAGTACTTC.

The V and J genes are TRBV29-1 and TRBJ1-4; D might be TRBD1 (6 bases). The CDR3 extends over 12 amino acids. V lost 6 bases and J lost 4, with 9 bases in between. CDR1 and CDR2 (germline): SQVTM, ANQGSEA. CDR3 in DNA: TGCAGCGTCCGGGACATTAATGAAAAACTGTTTTTT. The encoded protein is CSVRDINEKLFF.

The chain links TRBV28 to TRBJ2-7; a weak D match, TRBD1 (6 bases). The length of the CDR3 is 16 residues. Germline V CDR1 and CDR2: MDHEN, SYDVKM. V lost 4 bases to trimming and J lost 3 bases, with 19 bases between them. CDR3 residues: CASSSPDRRLFYEQYF. DNA for the CDR3: TGTGCCAGCAGTTCCCCTGACAGGCGCCTTTTCTACGAGCAGTACTTC.